These 18 T cell receptor beta chains originate from one sample sequenced in a study of shared clonotypes between healthy human individuals. Generated by immunoSEQ multiplex PCR, the TCRdb table keeps only in-frame clones and is missing some. This table has 2 million to 2.5 million clones, 85% to 95% appearing once. Source material: naive CD4+ T cells from PBMCs. Specified subset: CD45RA+ positively selected. These receptors were taken from a man younger than 30 in good health. Some clones in this sample may be carry-over from other donors' samples.

The V gene is TRBV6-6, the J gene TRBJ2-7, with TRBD1 matching 9 bases. V was pared by 8 bases and J by 1 base, with 6 bases of the junction left unmatched. Germline V CDR1 and CDR2: MNHNY, SVGAGI (reference sequence). CDR3 length equals 14 residues. For the CDR3, the DNA is TGTGCCAGCGGGAAGACAGGGGGATCCTACGAGCAGTACTTC. This translates into CASGKTGGSYEQYF.

The rearrangement uses TRBV5-1 and TRBJ2-3; D tentatively reads TRBD1 or TRBD2 (5 bases each). V dropped 4 bases and J dropped 1 base, with 13 bases sitting between them. CDR1 is SGHRS and CDR2 is YFSETQ in the germline V gene. CDR3 length: 15 amino acids. The CDR3, as DNA: TGCGCCAGCAGCCAGTTATTGGGGGGCACAGATACGCAGTATTTT. Its protein product is CASSQLLGGTDTQYF.

The rearrangement links TRBV11-2 to TRBJ2-2; 8 positions agree with TRBD2. With V trimmed by 0 bases and J by 0 bases, 0 bases remained unmatched. Germline V gene sequence: CDR1 SGHAT, CDR2 FQNNGV. The CDR3 length is 16 residues. The CDR3 coding sequence is TGTGCCAGCAGCTTAGAACTAGCGGCGAACACCGGGGAGCTGTTTTTT. It codes for CASSLELAANTGELFF.

The genes are TRBV2 and TRBJ1-5; 7 nucleotides match TRBD1. Per the germline V gene, CDR1 is SNHLY and CDR2 is FYNNEI. With V trimmed by 6 bases and J by 11 bases, 10 bases remained unmatched. This CDR3 region has 13 residues. Here the CDR3 DNA reads TGTGCCAGCAGGAGAGAGACAGGGTTAGCCCAGCATTTT. Its protein is CASRRETGLAQHF.

Points on this clone: Other DNA sequences in the same sample also yield this CDR3. The CDR3 reads CASRRDSSYEQYF. The CDR3, as DNA: TGTGCCAGCAGACGGGATAGCTCCTACGAGCAGTACTTC. The chain joins TRBV6-5 to TRBJ2-7, with D perhaps TRBD2 (5 bases). Deletions cut 6 bases from V and 0 bases from J, with 9 bases between. The CDR3 loop spans 13 amino acids. CDR1 and CDR2 (germline): MNHEY, SVGAGI.

The rearrangement links TRBV6-6 to TRBJ1-4, with D tentatively TRBD1 (5 bases). Deletions cut 7 bases from V and 8 bases from J, with 20 bases between. Germline V gives CDR1 MNHNY, CDR2 SVGAGI (reference sequence). CDR3 length equals 15 residues. The DNA for the CDR3 is TGTGCCAGCACCCACGGGGCAGGCTTTAGGGAAAAACTGTTTTTT. Its protein product is CASTHGAGFREKLFF.

The J gene is TRBJ2-1, the V gene TRBV6-6; 11 bases match TRBD1. With V trimmed by 4 bases and J by 9 bases, 8 bases remained unmatched. CDR1 MNHNY and CDR2 SVGAGI come from the germline V gene (reference sequence). There are 15 residues in the CDR3. The CDR3 nucleotides are TGTGCCAGCAGTTTATCCGGGACAGGGGGGTCTGAGCAGTTCTTC. It yields the protein CASSLSGTGGSEQFF.

This clone was observed a single time. The chain couples TRBV18 to TRBJ2-5, with unresolved D. Germline assignment: CDR1 KGHSH and CDR2 LQKENI. CDR3 length equals 15 residues. Trimming stripped 3 bases from V and 4 bases from J, with 15 bases between. The CDR3 protein is CASSPQDGRGETQYF. CDR3 nucleotide sequence: TGTGCCAGCTCACCCCAGGACGGGCGAGGAGAGACCCAGTACTTC.

The chain is built from TRBV7-9 and TRBJ2-5, with 9 bases identical to TRBD1. Germline V gene lookup returns CDR1 SEHNR and CDR2 FQNEAQ (reference sequence). The CDR3 runs 17 residues. The junction had 13 bases not matched to a gene; V was cut back by 4 bases and J by 4 bases. The CDR3 DNA reads as TGTGCCAGCAGCTCTTACGTGGGACAGGGAATCGGAGAGACCCAGTACTTC. Its protein is CASSSYVGQGIGETQYF.

This clone was recorded once. This chain links TRBV9 with TRBJ2-3; either TRBD1 or TRBD2 may fit D (5 bases each). V gave up 5 bases and J gave up 6 bases, with 19 bases separating them. The CDR3 runs 15 residues. Per the germline V gene, CDR1 is SGDLS and CDR2 is YYNGEE. The CDR3 sequence: CASSLRDGAFDTQYF. The CDR3 bases are TGTGCCAGCAGTCTCCGGGACGGCGCCTTCGATACGCAGTATTTT.

The chain joins TRBV12-5 to TRBJ2-3; 8 bases are shared with TRBD2. The V gene end was trimmed by 2 bases and the J gene end by 4 bases; junction bases not matched to a gene: 5. Germline V CDR1 and CDR2: LGHNT, FRNRAP. CDR3 length equals 15 residues. The CDR3 sequence is CASGLTGGRSDTQYF. The CDR3 DNA reads as TGTGCTAGTGGTTTGACGGGGGGGCGTTCAGATACGCAGTATTTT.

J is TRBJ1-2 and V is TRBV6-5; tentative D call: TRBD1 (5 bases). The V gene lost 10 bases and the J gene lost 4 bases, with 16 bases spanning the gap. Germline V gene data show CDR1 as MNHEY and CDR2 as SVGAGI. This CDR3 comprises 13 residues. In DNA, the CDR3 is TGTGCCACCCACGGGGGGACTGGCTATGGCTACACCTTC. This sequence encodes CATHGGTGYGYTF.

CDR3 sequence: CASSYQRGETQYF. CDR3 DNA: TGTGCCAGCAGCTACCAACGAGGGGAGACCCAGTACTTC. The chain has TRBV7-2 and TRBJ2-5; perhaps TRBD2 as D (5 bases). Per the germline V gene, CDR1 is SGHTA and CDR2 is FQGNSA. This CDR3 has 13 amino acids. Trimming removed 4 bases at V and 5 bases at J, with 11 bases between.

This chain connects TRBV5-1 to TRBJ2-1; D is possibly TRBD1 or TRBD2 (5 bases each). The V gene lost 0 bases and the J gene lost 7 bases, with 14 bases spanning the gap. The CDR3 covers 15 residues. The V gene's germline CDR1 is SGHRS and CDR2 YFSETQ. In nucleotides, the CDR3 is TGCGCCAGCAGCTTGGAGGCGCTAGCAGGGAATGAGCAGTTCTTC. Protein product: CASSLEALAGNEQFF.

V and J are TRBV28 and TRBJ1-2; 7 bases line up with TRBD1. Per the germline V gene, CDR1 is MDHEN and CDR2 is SYDVKM. Trimming took 2 bases from V and 3 from J; bases not matched to a gene: 6. The CDR3 covers 15 residues. CDR3 bases: TGTGCCAGCAGTTTAGGGGCCAGGGGGGACTATGGCTACACCTTC. Protein sequence: CASSLGARGDYGYTF.

Concerning this clone itself: Different DNA sequences within this sample yield the same CDR3. V is TRBV7-3 and J is TRBJ2-2; the match to TRBD2 covers 8 bases. Germline trimming cut 5 bases from V and 4 bases from J; bases unmatched to any gene: 3. The CDR3 runs to 14 residues. In germline, CDR1 is SGHTA, CDR2 FQGTGA. The CDR3 region has the DNA TGTGCCAGCAGCGCCGGGACTAGCACCGGGGAGCTGTTTTTT. Translating gives CASSAGTSTGELFF.

The chain is built from TRBV29-1 and TRBJ2-7, with 9 bases that match TRBD1. Unmatched junction bases numbered 8, after V lost 5 bases and J lost 6 bases. Germline CDR1 SQVTM, CDR2 ANQGSEA. This CDR3 is built from 13 residues. CDR3: CSVSPGQGAEQYF. The DNA of the CDR3 is TGCAGCGTTAGTCCGGGACAGGGTGCCGAGCAGTACTTC.

CDR3 sequence (DNA): TGTGCCAGCAGTGCTTCCCTCTCACCCCTCCACTTT. It specifies CASSASLSPLHF. The chain links TRBV2 to TRBJ1-6; unclear D gene. Trimming left V 4 bases short and J 10 bases short, with 8 bases between. This CDR3 is built from 12 residues. Germline lookup yields CDR1 SNHLY and CDR2 FYNNEI.